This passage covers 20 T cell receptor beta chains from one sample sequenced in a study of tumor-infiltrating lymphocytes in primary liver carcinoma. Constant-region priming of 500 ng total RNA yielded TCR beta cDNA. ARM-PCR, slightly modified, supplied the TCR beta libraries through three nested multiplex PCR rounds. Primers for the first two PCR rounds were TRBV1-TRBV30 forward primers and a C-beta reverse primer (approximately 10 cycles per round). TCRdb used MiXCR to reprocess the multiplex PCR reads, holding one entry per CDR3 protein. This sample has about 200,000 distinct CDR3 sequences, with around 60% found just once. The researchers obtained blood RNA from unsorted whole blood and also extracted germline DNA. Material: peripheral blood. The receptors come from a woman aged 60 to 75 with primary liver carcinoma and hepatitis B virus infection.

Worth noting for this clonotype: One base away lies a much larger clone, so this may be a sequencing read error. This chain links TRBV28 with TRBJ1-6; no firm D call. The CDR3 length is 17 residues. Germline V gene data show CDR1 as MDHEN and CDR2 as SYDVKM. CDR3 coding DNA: TGTGCCAGCAGCTCTCGCGGTCGAGGCTCCTATAATTCACCCCTCCAGTTT. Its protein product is CASSSRGRGSYNSPLQF.

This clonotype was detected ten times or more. CDR3 residues: CASSFPLAGVFDEQFF. The CDR3 nucleotides read TGTGCCAGCAGTTTCCCTTTAGCGGGAGTATTCGATGAGCAGTTCTTC. V gene TRBV6-6 combines with J gene TRBJ2-1, with TRBD2 identical over 9 bases. The germline gives CDR1 MNHNY, CDR2 SVGAGI (reference sequence). The CDR3 runs to 16 residues. The V segment lost 4 bases and the J segment 8 bases; nucleotides outside the gene matches: 12.

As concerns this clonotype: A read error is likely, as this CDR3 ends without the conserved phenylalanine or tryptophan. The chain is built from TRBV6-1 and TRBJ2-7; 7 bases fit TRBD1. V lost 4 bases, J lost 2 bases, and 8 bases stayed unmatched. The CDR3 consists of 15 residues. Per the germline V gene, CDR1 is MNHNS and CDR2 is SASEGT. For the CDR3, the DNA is TGTGCCAGCAGTGTCCGGGACAGTGGACCCTACGAGCAGTACTGC. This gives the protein CASSVRDSGPYEQYC.

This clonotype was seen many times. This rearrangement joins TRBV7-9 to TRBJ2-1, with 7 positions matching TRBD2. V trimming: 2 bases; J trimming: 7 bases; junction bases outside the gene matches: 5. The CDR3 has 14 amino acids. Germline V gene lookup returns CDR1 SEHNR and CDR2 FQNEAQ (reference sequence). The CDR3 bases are TGTGCCAGCAGCTTACCGGCACTAGCGAATGAGCAGTTCTTC. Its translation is CASSLPALANEQFF.

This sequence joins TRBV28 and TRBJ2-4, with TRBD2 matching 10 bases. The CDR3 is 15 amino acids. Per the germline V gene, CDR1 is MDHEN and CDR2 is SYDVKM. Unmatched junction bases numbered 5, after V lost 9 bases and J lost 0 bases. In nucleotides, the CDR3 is TGTGCCAGTAAACTAGCGGGATTAGCCAAAAACATTCAGTACTTC. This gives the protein CASKLAGLAKNIQYF. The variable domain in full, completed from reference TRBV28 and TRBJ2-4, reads DVKVTQSSRYLVKRTGEKVFLECVQDMDHENMFWYRQDPGLGLRLIYFSYDVKMKEKGDIPEGYSVSREKKERFSLILESASTNQTSMYLCASKLAGLAKNIQYFGAGTRLSVL.

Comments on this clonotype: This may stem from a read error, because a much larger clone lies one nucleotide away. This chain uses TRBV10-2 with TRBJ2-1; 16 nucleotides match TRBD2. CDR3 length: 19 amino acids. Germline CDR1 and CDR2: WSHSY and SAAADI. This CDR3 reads CASSEQGLAGGVTYSEQFF. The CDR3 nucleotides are TGCGCCAGCAGTGAGCAGGGACTAGCGGGAGGGGTTACCTACAGTGAGCAGTTCTTC.

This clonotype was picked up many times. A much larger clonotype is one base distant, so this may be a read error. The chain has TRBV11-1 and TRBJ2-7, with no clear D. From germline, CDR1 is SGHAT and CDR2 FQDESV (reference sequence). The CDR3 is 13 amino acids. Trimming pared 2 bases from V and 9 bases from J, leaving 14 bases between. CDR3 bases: TGTGCCAGCAGCTTACTAGTCACTCACGGGCAGTACTTC. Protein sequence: CASSLLVTHGQYF.

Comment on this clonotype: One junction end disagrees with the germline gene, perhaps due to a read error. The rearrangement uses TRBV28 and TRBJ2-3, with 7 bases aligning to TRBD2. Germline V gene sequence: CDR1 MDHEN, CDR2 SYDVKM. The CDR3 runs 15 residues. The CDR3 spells CASSLAGAFADTLYF. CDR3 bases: TGTGCCAGCAGTTTAGCGGGAGCTTTCGCAGATACGCTGTATTTT.

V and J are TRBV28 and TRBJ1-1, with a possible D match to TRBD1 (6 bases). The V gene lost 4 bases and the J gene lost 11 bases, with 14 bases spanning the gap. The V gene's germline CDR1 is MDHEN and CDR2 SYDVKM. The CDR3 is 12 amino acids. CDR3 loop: CASSSGTPRAFF. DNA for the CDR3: TGTGCCAGCAGTTCGGGGACACCTAGGGCTTTCTTT.

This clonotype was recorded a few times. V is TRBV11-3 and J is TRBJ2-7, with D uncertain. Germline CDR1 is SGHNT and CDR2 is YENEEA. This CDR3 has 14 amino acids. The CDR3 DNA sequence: TGTGTCGGCAGCCTCCATGGGAAAACCTACGAGCAGTACTTC. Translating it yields CVGSLHGKTYEQYF.

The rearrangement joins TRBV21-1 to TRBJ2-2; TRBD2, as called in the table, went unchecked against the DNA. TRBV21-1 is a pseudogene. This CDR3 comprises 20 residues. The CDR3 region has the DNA TGTGCCAGCAGCAAAGCGCTCCTAGCGGGAGGGGGCGTAAACACCGGGGAGCTGTTTTTT. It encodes CASSKALLAGGGVNTGELFF.

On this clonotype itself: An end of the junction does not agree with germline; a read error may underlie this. The CDR3 region is CASSLGGMYNEQFF. The CDR3 bases are TGTGCCAGCAGCTTAGGTGGGATGTACAACGAGCAGTTCTTC. This sequence joins TRBV11-2 and TRBJ2-1, with no clear D. This CDR3 is 14 amino acids long. From germline, CDR1 is SGHAT and CDR2 FQNNGV. Using reference TRBV11-2 and TRBJ2-1 for the parts outside the CDR3, the full variable domain is EAGVAQSPRYKIIEKRQSVAFWCNPISGHATLYWYQQILGQGPKLLIQFQNNGVVDDSQLPKDRFSAERLKGVDSTLKIQPAKLEDSAVYLCASSLGGMYNEQFFGPGTRLTVL.

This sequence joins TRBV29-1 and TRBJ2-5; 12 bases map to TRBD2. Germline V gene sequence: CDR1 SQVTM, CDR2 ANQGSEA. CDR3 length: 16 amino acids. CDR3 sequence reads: CHVELAGGGPQETQYF. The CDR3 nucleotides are TGCCACGTGGAACTAGCGGGAGGTGGGCCGCAAGAGACCCAGTACTTC.

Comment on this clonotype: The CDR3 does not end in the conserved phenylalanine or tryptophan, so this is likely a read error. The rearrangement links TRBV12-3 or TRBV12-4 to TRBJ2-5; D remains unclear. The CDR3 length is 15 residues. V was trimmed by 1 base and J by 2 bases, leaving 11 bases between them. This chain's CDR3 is CASSLVSIVQETQYL. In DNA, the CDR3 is TGTGCCAGCAGTTTAGTCAGCATCGTACAAGAGACCCAGTACTTA.

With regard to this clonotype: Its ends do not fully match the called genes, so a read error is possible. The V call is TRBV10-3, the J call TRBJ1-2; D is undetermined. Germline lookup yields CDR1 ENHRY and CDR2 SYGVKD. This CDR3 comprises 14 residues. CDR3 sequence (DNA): TGTGACATCAGTGAAAATACCCAGAACTATGGCCACACCTTC. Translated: CDISENTQNYGHTF.

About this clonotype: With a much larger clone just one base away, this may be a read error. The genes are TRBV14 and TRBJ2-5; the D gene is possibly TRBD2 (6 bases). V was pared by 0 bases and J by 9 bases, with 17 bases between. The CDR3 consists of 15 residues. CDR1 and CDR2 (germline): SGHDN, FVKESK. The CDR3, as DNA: TGTGCCAGCAGCCAAGATTTTCGGGGGACGGAGGCCCAGTACTTC. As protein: CASSQDFRGTEAQYF.

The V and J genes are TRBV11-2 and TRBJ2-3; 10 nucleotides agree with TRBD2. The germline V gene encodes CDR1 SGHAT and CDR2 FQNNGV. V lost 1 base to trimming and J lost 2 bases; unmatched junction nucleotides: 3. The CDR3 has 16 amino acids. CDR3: CASSLVAGGHTDTQYF. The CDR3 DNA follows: TGTGCCAGCAGCTTAGTAGCGGGAGGACACACAGATACGCAGTATTTT.

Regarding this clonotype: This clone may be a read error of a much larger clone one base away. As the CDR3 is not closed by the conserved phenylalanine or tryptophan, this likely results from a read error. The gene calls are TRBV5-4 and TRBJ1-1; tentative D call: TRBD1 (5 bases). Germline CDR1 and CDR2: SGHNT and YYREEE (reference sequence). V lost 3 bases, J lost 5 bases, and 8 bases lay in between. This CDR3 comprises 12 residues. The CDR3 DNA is TGTGCCAGCAGCTCCAGGGATACTGAAGCTTTCTCT. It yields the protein CASSSRDTEAFS.

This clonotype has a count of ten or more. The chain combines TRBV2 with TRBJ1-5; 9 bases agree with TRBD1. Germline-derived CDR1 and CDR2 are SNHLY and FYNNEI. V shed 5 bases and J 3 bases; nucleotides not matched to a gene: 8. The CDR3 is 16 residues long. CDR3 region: CASSRTGGADNQPQHF. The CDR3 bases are TGTGCCAGCAGTAGAACAGGGGGCGCGGACAATCAGCCCCAGCATTTT.

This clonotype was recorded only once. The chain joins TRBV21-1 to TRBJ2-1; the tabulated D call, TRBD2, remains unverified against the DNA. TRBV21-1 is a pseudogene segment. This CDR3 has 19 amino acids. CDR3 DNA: TGTGCCAGCAGCAAGGCGGGACTCAGCGGACAAAGCTCCTACAATGAGCAGTTCTTC. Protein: CASSKAGLSGQSSYNEQFF.